The rows below give T cell receptor beta chains drawn from one sample of a study of cytomegalovirus exposure and HLA in healthy donors. Here immunoSEQ multiplex PCR was the method, and the copy in TCRdb shows in-frame clones only, minus some. The repertoire includes some 130,000 clones, around three quarters of them detected once, and roughly 2% sits in the top ten. The sequenced material came from PBMCs. The receptors originated from an older woman in good health and CMV-seropositive. Both conserved end residues are part of each CDR3.

>TRBV5-1|TRBJ2-3
CASSSREADTQYF
>TRBV2|TRBJ2-1
CASSAGTSGHNEQFF
>TRBV27|TRBJ1-1
CASTLYRGTEAFF
>TRBV18|TRBJ1-1
CASSPQDIGAEAFF
>TRBV2|TRBJ2-3
CASSESRSSGTDTQYF
>TRBV5-6|TRBJ2-3
CASRRAGSTDTQYF
>TRBV18|TRBJ2-1
CASSPTGYNEQFF
>TRBV4-1|TRBJ1-1
CASSQEQRGTEAFF
>TRBV5-5|TRBJ2-7
CASSLAPTGSYEQYF
>TRBV5-4|TRBJ2-7
CASTRGTSVNEQYF
>TRBV29-1|TRBJ2-3
CSVARTGESTDTQYF
>TRBV6-5|TRBJ1-2
CASSYRDRGYGYTF
>TRBV2|TRBJ1-5
CASSEEGGRQPQHF
>TRBV14|TRBJ2-1
CASSPPALQYSEQFF
>TRBV6-1|TRBJ1-4
CASSEGVGTANEKLFF
>TRBV9|TRBJ2-3
CASGHAFTDTQYF
>TRBV6-1|TRBJ2-7
CASSEANSDSFRFFYEQYF
>TRBV11-3|TRBJ2-5
CASSLGTNRGKETQYF
>TRBV18|TRBJ2-2
CASSPPHRMNTGELFF
>TRBV6-5|TRBJ1-5
CASTTGQLDQPQHF
>TRBV6-5|TRBJ2-4
CASSPRGLLSHIQYF
>TRBV18|TRBJ1-6
CASSKGGGSPLHF
>TRBV6-1|TRBJ2-3
CASSKGQGYTDTQYF
>TRBV7-3|TRBJ2-3
CASSSGSGGTDTQYF
>TRBV5-1|TRBJ2-7
CASSPEGTGIGEQYF
>TRBV5-1|TRBJ1-1
CASSLQGEFEAFF
>TRBV28|TRBJ2-3
CASSLAGAGKDTQYF
>TRBV5-5|TRBJ2-5
CASSLGGWTASQETQYF
>TRBV28|TRBJ2-3
CASSSQGDTQYF
>TRBV5-1|TRBJ2-2
CASSLRTLNTGELFF
>TRBV5-6|TRBJ2-7
CASSLAGTGRYEQYF
>TRBV5-4|TRBJ2-6
CASSRTGGYRSGANVLTF
>TRBV2|TRBJ1-3
CASTVGGRPSGNTIYF
>TRBV4-1|TRBJ2-1
CASSFRQGDREQFF
>TRBV5-1|TRBJ1-5
CASSLDGNQPQHF
>TRBV9|TRBJ2-1
CASSAPPQENEQFF
>TRBV29-1|TRBJ2-1
CSVNADAMYNEQFF
>TRBV4-2|TRBJ2-2
CASSPRGGDHRDGELFF
>TRBV7-2|TRBJ2-7
CASSDSGESSYEQYF
>TRBV7-2|TRBJ1-2
CASSLTVALYGYTF
>TRBV5-1|TRBJ2-1
CASSSGTSGTSSYNEQFF